This T cell receptor (beta chain) was captured by sequencing in a study of glioma-infiltrating T cells. The overall study: Target coverage was roughly 4.5- to 11-fold for about a million blood T cells. Regarding the study as a whole: Non-neoplastic patients had below-expected tissue-blood divergence, while all gliomas exceeded expectation. A blood CDR3 motif signature was depleted in highly divergent patients.

Germline V gene lookup returns CDR1 LGHNA and CDR2 YSLEER. The CDR3 loop spans 16 amino acids. Trimming stripped 1 base from V and 6 bases from J, with 17 bases between. Amplification of TCR alpha and beta CDR3 regions from RNA used iRepertoire nested multiplex PCR. For one-step reverse transcription and amplification, about 85-400 ng of tissue mRNA or PBMC total RNA was used. From the multiplex PCR reads, TCRdb called clonotypes with MiXCR, one entry per CDR3 protein. The table lists a few hundred thousand distinct CDR3 sequences, approximately 42% of them singletons. Details on this clonotype: Its target is unknown.

The chain links TRBV4-3 to TRBJ2-3; perhaps D is TRBD1 or TRBD2 (5 bases each). What was sequenced was glioma tissue, nonneoplastic brain tissue, or PBMCs (not recorded which). The clonotype comes from a human donor with low-grade glioma or glioblastoma, undergoing nonglioma brain surgery, or in good health (not recorded which). In DNA, the CDR3 is TGCGCCAGCAGCCAAGGGACGGGACCAATGGGGGATACGCAGTATTTT. It codes for CASSQGTGPMGDTQYF.